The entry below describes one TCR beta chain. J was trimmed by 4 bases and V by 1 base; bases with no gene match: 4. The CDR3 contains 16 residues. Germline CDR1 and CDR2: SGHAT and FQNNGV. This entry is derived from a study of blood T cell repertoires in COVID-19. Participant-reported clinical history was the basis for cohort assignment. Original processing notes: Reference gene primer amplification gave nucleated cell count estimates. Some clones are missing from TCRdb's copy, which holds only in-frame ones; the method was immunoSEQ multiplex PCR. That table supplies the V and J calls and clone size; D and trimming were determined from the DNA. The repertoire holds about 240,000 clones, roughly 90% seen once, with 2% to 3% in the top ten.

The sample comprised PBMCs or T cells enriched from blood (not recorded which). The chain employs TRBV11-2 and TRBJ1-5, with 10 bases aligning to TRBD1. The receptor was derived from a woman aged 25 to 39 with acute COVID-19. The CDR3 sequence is CASSLGGQGPNQPQHF. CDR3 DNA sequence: TGTGCCAGCAGCTTAGGGGGACAGGGGCCGAATCAGCCCCAGCATTTT.